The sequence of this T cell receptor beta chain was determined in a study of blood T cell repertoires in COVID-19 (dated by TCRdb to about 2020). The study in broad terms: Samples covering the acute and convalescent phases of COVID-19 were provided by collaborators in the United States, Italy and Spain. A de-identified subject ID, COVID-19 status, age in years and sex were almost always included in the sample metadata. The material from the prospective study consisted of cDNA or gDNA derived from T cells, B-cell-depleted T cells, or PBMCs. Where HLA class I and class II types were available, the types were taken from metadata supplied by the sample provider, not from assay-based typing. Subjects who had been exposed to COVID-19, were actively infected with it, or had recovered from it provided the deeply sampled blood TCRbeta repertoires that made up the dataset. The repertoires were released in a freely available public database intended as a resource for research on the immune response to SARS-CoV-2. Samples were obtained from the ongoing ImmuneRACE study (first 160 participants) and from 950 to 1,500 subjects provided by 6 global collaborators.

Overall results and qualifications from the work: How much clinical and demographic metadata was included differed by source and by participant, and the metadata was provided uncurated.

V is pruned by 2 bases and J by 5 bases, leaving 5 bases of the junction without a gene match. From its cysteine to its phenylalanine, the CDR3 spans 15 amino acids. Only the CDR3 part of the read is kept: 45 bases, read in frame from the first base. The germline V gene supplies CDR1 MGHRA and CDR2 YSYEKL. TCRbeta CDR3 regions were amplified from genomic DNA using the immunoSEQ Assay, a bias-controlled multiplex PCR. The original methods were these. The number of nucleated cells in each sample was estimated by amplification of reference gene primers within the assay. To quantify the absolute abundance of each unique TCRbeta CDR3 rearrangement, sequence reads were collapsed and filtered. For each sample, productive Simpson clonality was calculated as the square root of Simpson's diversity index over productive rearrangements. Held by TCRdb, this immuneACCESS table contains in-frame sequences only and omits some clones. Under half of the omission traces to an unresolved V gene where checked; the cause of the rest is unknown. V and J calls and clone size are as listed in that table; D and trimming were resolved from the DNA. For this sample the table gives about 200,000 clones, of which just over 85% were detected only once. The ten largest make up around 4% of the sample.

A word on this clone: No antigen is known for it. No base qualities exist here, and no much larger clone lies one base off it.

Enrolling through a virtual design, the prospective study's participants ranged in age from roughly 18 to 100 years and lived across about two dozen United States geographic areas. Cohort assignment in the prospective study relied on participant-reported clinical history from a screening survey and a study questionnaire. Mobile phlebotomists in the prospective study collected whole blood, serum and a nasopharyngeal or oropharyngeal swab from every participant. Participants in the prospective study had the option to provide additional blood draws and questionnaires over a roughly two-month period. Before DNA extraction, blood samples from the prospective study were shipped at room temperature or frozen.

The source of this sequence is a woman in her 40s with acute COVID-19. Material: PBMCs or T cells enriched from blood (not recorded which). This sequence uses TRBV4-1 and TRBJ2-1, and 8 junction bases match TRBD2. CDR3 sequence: CASSQIPTSDNEQFF. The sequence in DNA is TGCGCCAGCAGCCAAATTCCGACTAGCGACAATGAGCAGTTCTTC.